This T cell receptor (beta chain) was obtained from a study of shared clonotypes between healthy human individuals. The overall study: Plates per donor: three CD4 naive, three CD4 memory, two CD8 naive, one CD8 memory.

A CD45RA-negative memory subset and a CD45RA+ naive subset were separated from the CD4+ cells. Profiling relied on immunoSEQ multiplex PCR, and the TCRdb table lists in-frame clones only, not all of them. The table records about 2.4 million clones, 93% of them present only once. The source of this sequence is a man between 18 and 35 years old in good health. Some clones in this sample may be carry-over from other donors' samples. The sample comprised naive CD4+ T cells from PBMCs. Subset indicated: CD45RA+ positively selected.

The CDR3 coding sequence is TGCGCCAGCAGCTTTCAGGGTCTTCAAGAGACCCAGTACTTC. Translated, it gives CASSFQGLQETQYF. This sequence joins TRBV5-1 and TRBJ2-5; D perhaps matches TRBD1 (5 bases). V was cut by 2 bases and J by 2 bases, with 10 bases left in between. In germline, CDR1 is SGHRS, CDR2 YFSETQ. This CDR3 contains 14 residues.